This TCR beta chain appears in the sequencing data of a study of blood T cells in healthy people across ages. Study-level information: With template switching, about one barcoded beta molecule was captured per two T cells.

Every donor contributed ten milliliters of peripheral blood by blood draw. Extraction yielded at least 6 micrograms of total RNA per sample. Study observations and caveats: Diversity estimates from one million T cells were considered underestimates.

At least ten counts were recorded for this clonotype. Its antigen is not known. Per the germline V gene, CDR1 is SGHAT and CDR2 is FQNNGV. This CDR3 spans 13 amino acids. V lost 5 bases and J lost 4, with 11 bases in between. Then a second PCR, running roughly 7 to 12 cycles, was carried out with a sample-barcoded 5' primer and a J-beta primer mix. MiXCR, run by TCRdb on the 5' RACE reads, gives a single entry per CDR3 protein. This table has 1.5 million to 2 million distinct CDR3 sequences, about 28% appearing once. This sequence was found in a woman between 25 and 40 years old in good health. This sequence joins TRBV11-2 and TRBJ2-5; D remains ambiguous. The material sequenced was blood. CDR3 coding DNA: TGTGCCAGCAGCCCCCATTGGGGAGAGACCCAGTACTTC. This codes for CASSPHWGETQYF.